A single sample is the source of the 30 T cell receptor beta chains below, sequenced in a study of blood T cell repertoires in COVID-19. Assay used: immunoSEQ multiplex PCR; TCRdb lists only in-frame clones, some missing. This table has over 150,000 clones, around 85% appearing once. The specimen sequenced was PBMCs or T cells enriched from blood (not recorded which). The receptors derive from a middle-aged man who had recovered from COVID-19.

This clone was counted a single time. The chain carries TRBV29-1 and TRBJ2-1; D gene ambiguous. The V end was cut by 7 bases, the J end by 7 bases, with 8 bases between. Germline CDR1 is SQVTM and CDR2 is ANQGSEA. The CDR3 extends over 10 amino acids. CDR3 DNA sequence: TGCAGCGCTACAGCAAATGAGCAGTTCTTC. It specifies CSATANEQFF.

In DNA, the CDR3 is TGTGGGACGGGACAGGGAGGCAATCAGCCCCAGCATTTT. Amino acids: CGTGQGGNQPQHF. The chain recombines TRBV19 with TRBJ1-5; 9 bases are shared with TRBD1. This CDR3 spans 13 amino acids. Germline loops: CDR1 LNHDA, CDR2 SQIVND (reference sequence). Drawing the rest from reference TRBV19 and TRBJ1-5, the complete variable domain is DGGITQSPKYLFRKEGQNVTLSCEQNLNHDAMYWYRQDPGQGLRLIYYSQIVNDFQKGDIAEGYSVSREKKESFPLTVTSAQKNPTAFYLCGTGQGGNQPQHFGDGTRLSIL.

The rearrangement uses TRBV2 and TRBJ2-7; no clear D. Trimming cost V 5 bases and J 0 bases, with 8 bases left between them. The CDR3 is 13 residues long. Germline values: CDR1 SNHLY, CDR2 FYNNEI. The CDR3 nucleotides are TGTGCCAGCAGTCAGGCGTACTCCTACGAGCAGTACTTC. It encodes CASSQAYSYEQYF.

The chain combines TRBV11-3 with TRBJ1-1; D is unclear. The CDR3 runs 14 residues. From germline, CDR1 is SGHNT and CDR2 YENEEA. V dropped 8 bases and J dropped 8 bases, with 21 bases sitting between them. CDR3: CASGARAPSQEAFF. CDR3 nucleotides: TGTGCCAGCGGAGCGAGGGCCCCTAGTCAGGAAGCTTTCTTT.

The chain uses TRBV29-1 and TRBJ2-7; D might be TRBD2 (5 bases). From germline, CDR1 is SQVTM and CDR2 ANQGSEA. This CDR3 comprises 12 residues. Trimming removed 7 bases from V and 2 bases from J, with 12 bases in between. In DNA, the CDR3 is TGCAGCGCCACTTGGGGAGCCTACGAGCAGTACTTC. Residues: CSATWGAYEQYF.

V is TRBV5-1 and J is TRBJ2-2; D is perhaps TRBD2 (5 bases). The CDR3 totals 17 residues. Germline CDR1 SGHRS, CDR2 YFSETQ. Trimming took off 2 bases at V and 5 bases at J, with 19 bases between the two ends. CDR3 in amino acids: CASSFASTSSPTGELFF. The CDR3 DNA reads as TGCGCCAGCAGCTTCGCGTCCACTAGTAGCCCTACCGGGGAGCTGTTTTTT. Combining the CDR3 with reference TRBV5-1 and TRBJ2-2 gives the whole variable domain KAGVTQTPRYLIKTRGQQVTLSCSPISGHRSVSWYQQTPGQGLQFLFEYFSETQRNKGNFPGRFSGRQFSNSRSEMNVSTLELGDSALYLCASSFASTSSPTGELFFGEGSRLTVL.

This clone was counted once. V usage is TRBV6-5 and J usage is TRBJ2-2; D remains unclear. Germline V gives CDR1 MNHEY, CDR2 SVGAGI. The V end lost 9 bases, the J end lost 0 bases, and 14 bases lay between the germline ends. The CDR3 has 15 residues. The CDR3 DNA sequence: TGTGCCAGTAGCCCGTCTTGGACGAACACCGGGGAGCTGTTTTTT. This gives the protein CASSPSWTNTGELFF.

The chain links TRBV3-1 (or the pseudogene TRBV3-2) to TRBJ2-1, with D perhaps matching TRBD2 (5 bases). The germline CDR1 and CDR2 sequences are LGHDT and YNNKEL (reference sequence). CDR3 size: 13 residues. V lost 1 base and J 8 bases, leaving 9 bases between the germline ends. CDR3 sequence reads: CASSQVYGDEQFF. Written as DNA, the CDR3 is TGTGCCAGCAGCCAAGTCTACGGGGATGAGCAGTTCTTC.

V is TRBV6-5 and J is TRBJ2-3; TRBD1 is a possible D gene (5 bases). This CDR3 has 15 residues. CDR1 is MNHEY and CDR2 is SVGAGI in the germline V gene. With 6 bases removed from V and 1 base from J, the gap between germline ends came to 14 bases. As DNA, the CDR3 is TGTGCCAGCAGGCCCGACAGTCTGGGCACAGATACGCAGTATTTT. Amino acid sequence: CASRPDSLGTDTQYF.

This chain uses TRBV27 with TRBJ2-1, with D possibly TRBD1 on 5 matching bases. This CDR3 spans 14 amino acids. Germline V gives CDR1 MNHEY, CDR2 SMNVEV (reference sequence). V was shortened by 6 bases and J by 0 bases, with 9 bases between the two germline ends. The DNA for the CDR3 is TGTGCCAGCAGCAGGGCGGTCTCCTACAATGAGCAGTTCTTC. Amino acid sequence: CASSRAVSYNEQFF.

This clone was detected only once. This rearrangement joins TRBV29-1 to TRBJ1-1; TRBD1 is a possible D gene (5 bases). From germline, CDR1 is SQVTM and CDR2 ANQGSEA. V lost 3 bases and J lost 4, with 9 bases in between. The CDR3 consists of 12 residues. CDR3 region: CSVDQGSTEAFF. The CDR3 bases are TGCAGCGTTGATCAGGGAAGCACTGAAGCTTTCTTT.

The chain combines TRBV6-5 with TRBJ2-7, with 10 bases matching TRBD1. Germline trimming cut 4 bases from V and 4 bases from J; bases unmatched to any gene: 1. CDR1 and CDR2 from the germline V gene are MNHEY and SVGAGI. The CDR3 spans 13 residues. The CDR3 loop is CASSLDRGYEQYF. The CDR3, as DNA: TGTGCCAGCAGTTTGGACAGGGGGTACGAGCAGTACTTC.

CDR3 amino acids: CASRTEVNQPQHF. The CDR3 DNA reads as TGTGCCAGCAGGACTGAGGTCAATCAGCCCCAGCATTTT. This sequence joins TRBV27 and TRBJ1-5, with D hard to call. V was trimmed by 6 bases and J by 3 bases, leaving 9 bases between them. Germline V gene lookup returns CDR1 MNHEY and CDR2 SMNVEV (reference sequence). The CDR3 contains 13 residues.

The chain is built from TRBV11-3 and TRBJ1-6, with 8 bases identical to TRBD1. Per the germline V gene, CDR1 is SGHNT and CDR2 is YENEEA. This CDR3 is 14 amino acids long. J gave up 6 bases and V 5 bases, and 3 bases lay outside the gene matches. The CDR3 reads CASSRTGTNSPLHF. The CDR3 DNA follows: TGTGCCAGCAGCCGGACAGGGACTAATTCACCCCTCCACTTT.

This chain links TRBV3-1 (or the pseudogene TRBV3-2) with TRBJ1-6; D is possibly TRBD1 (5 bases). V lost 5 bases and J 11 bases, leaving 13 bases between the germline ends. The CDR3 runs to 13 residues. Germline V gives CDR1 LGHDT, CDR2 YNNKEL (reference sequence). In DNA, the CDR3 is TGTGCCAGCAGCACGCAGGGCTCTCCACCCCTCCACTTT. This codes for CASSTQGSPPLHF.

This chain joins TRBV30 and TRBJ1-2; D unresolved. The CDR3 consists of 12 residues. Trimming cost V 2 bases and J 3 bases, with 7 bases left between them. The germline gives CDR1 GTSNPN, CDR2 SVGIG (reference sequence). This CDR3 is CAWSPGYYGYTF. The CDR3 region has the DNA TGTGCCTGGAGTCCAGGCTACTATGGCTACACCTTC. Supplemented by reference TRBV30 and TRBJ1-2, the full variable domain reads SQTIHQWPATLVQPVGSPLSLECTVEGTSNPNLYWYRQAAGRGLQLLFYSVGIGQISSEVPQNLSASRPQDRQFILSSKKLLLSDSGFYLCAWSPGYYGYTFGSGTRLTVV.

The J gene is TRBJ1-5, the V gene TRBV19; 8 bases are a match to TRBD1. Germline CDR1 and CDR2: LNHDA and SQIVND (reference sequence). The V segment lost 4 bases and the J segment 6 bases; nucleotides outside the gene matches: 8. CDR3 length: 15 residues. The CDR3 nucleotides are TGTGCCAGTAGTACCCTGGACAGGGACGGTCAGCCCCAGCATTTT. It is translated as CASSTLDRDGQPQHF. The full variable domain, with the rest looked up from reference TRBV19 and TRBJ1-5, is DGGITQSPKYLFRKEGQNVTLSCEQNLNHDAMYWYRQDPGQGLRLIYYSQIVNDFQKGDIAEGYSVSREKKESFPLTVTSAQKNPTAFYLCASSTLDRDGQPQHFGDGTRLSIL.

The gene calls are TRBV19 and TRBJ1-1, with 8 nucleotides matching TRBD1. The junction had 3 bases not matched to a gene; V was cut back by 8 bases and J by 4 bases. There are 12 residues in the CDR3. Germline loops: CDR1 LNHDA, CDR2 SQIVND (reference sequence). The CDR3, as DNA: TGTGCCAGTGTGGACAGGGCCACTGAAGCTTTCTTT. Translating it yields CASVDRATEAFF.

V and J are TRBV10-3 and TRBJ2-1; D perhaps matches TRBD2 (6 bases). CDR3 size: 13 residues. V was cut by 10 bases and J by 8 bases, with 18 bases left in between. The germline V gene encodes CDR1 ENHRY and CDR2 SYGVKD. CDR3 coding DNA: TGTGCCACTCAACTGGAGGGAACGTATGAGCAGTTCTTC. This codes for CATQLEGTYEQFF.

This chain connects TRBV29-1 to TRBJ1-2; TRBD1 agrees at 7 bases. Germline V lookup: CDR1 SQVTM, CDR2 ANQGSEA. The V and J ends lost 6 bases and 7 bases, in that order; junction bases with no gene match: 11. The CDR3 is 13 amino acids. This chain's CDR3 is CSVPDRDKGGYTF. CDR3 sequence (DNA): TGCAGCGTGCCTGACAGGGACAAAGGTGGCTACACCTTC.

V usage is TRBV28 and J usage is TRBJ2-2; no clear D gene. Germline CDR1 MDHEN, CDR2 SYDVKM. V lost 6 bases to trimming and J lost 6 bases, with 11 bases between them. CDR3 length equals 13 residues. This CDR3 is CASRPPLAGELFF. CDR3 sequence (DNA): TGTGCCAGCAGACCGCCCTTAGCCGGGGAGCTGTTTTTT.

This clone was observed a few times. The chain carries TRBV12-5 and TRBJ1-5; 7 nucleotides line up with TRBD1. Germline CDR1 LGHNT, CDR2 FRNRAP. The V gene end was trimmed by 1 base and the J gene end by 4 bases; junction bases not matched to a gene: 7. The CDR3 is 16 amino acids. CDR3 bases: TGTGCTAGTGGTTTGGGCTCAGGGGGGCCTAATCAGCCCCAGCATTTT. As protein: CASGLGSGGPNQPQHF.

The V gene is TRBV28, the J gene TRBJ2-2; 7 bases map to TRBD2. The CDR3 covers 15 residues. CDR1 is MDHEN and CDR2 is SYDVKM in the germline V gene. V dropped 6 bases and J dropped 0; count of bases not matched to a gene: 4. This CDR3 is CASRIAGANTGELFF. In DNA, the CDR3 is TGTGCCAGCAGAATAGCGGGTGCGAACACCGGGGAGCTGTTTTTT.

The CDR3, as DNA: TGTGCCAGTCGCCGGGAGGTTGCCGGGGAGCTGTTTTTT. Protein product: CASRREVAGELFF. The chain carries TRBV6-5 and TRBJ2-2; 7 nucleotides match TRBD2. Germline lookup yields CDR1 MNHEY and CDR2 SVGAGI. The CDR3 has 13 residues. Trimming took 9 bases from V and 6 from J; bases not matched to a gene: 7.

This clone is a singleton in its sample. The DNA for the CDR3 is TGTGCCAGCAACCCGGTCGCCTCCCCAACAGATACGCAGTATTTT. Its protein product is CASNPVASPTDTQYF. The chain employs TRBV6-5 and TRBJ2-3; D is unresolved. The germline V gene has CDR1 MNHEY and CDR2 SVGAGI. The length of the CDR3 is 15 residues. The V end was cut by 7 bases, the J end by 3 bases, with 17 bases between.

The chain is built from TRBV9 and TRBJ2-1; TRBD1 might be the D (5 bases). CDR3 size: 14 residues. In germline, CDR1 is SGDLS, CDR2 YYNGEE. The V end lost 1 base, the J end lost 9 bases, and 14 bases lay between the germline ends. CDR3: CASSVSSEGVEQFF. As DNA, the CDR3 is TGTGCCAGCAGCGTATCCTCGGAAGGGGTTGAGCAGTTCTTC.

The J gene is TRBJ2-5, the V gene TRBV11-2; a weak D match, TRBD2 (5 bases). The CDR3 is 15 residues long. Germline CDR1 reads SGHAT; CDR2 reads FQNNGV. V was clipped by 5 bases and J by 1 base, with 14 bases between them. CDR3 sequence (DNA): TGTGCCAGCAGCCGGACTCTTTCTACCCAAGAGACCCAGTACTTC. Translated, it gives CASSRTLSTQETQYF.

The V gene is TRBV11-3, the J gene TRBJ2-6; D is perhaps TRBD2 (5 bases). Germline V lookup: CDR1 SGHNT, CDR2 YENEEA. V lost 5 bases and J 0 bases, leaving 11 bases between the germline ends. The CDR3 length is 16 residues. The CDR3 sequence is CASSLRRDSGANVLTF. Written as DNA, the CDR3 is TGTGCCAGCAGCCTCCGACGGGACTCTGGGGCCAACGTCCTGACTTTC. Combining the CDR3 with reference TRBV11-3 and TRBJ2-6 gives the whole variable domain EAGVVQSPRYKIIEKKQPVAFWCNPISGHNTLYWYLQNLGQGPELLIRYENEEAVDDSQLPKDRFSAERLKGVDSTLKIQPAELGDSAVYLCASSLRRDSGANVLTFGAGSRLTVL.

The rearrangement uses TRBV28 and TRBJ2-3, with 10 bases that match TRBD1. The J segment lost 2 bases and the V segment lost 6 bases, leaving 8 bases of the junction unmatched. Germline V lookup: CDR1 MDHEN, CDR2 SYDVKM. CDR3 size: 16 residues. This CDR3 reads CASSTRTGGVTDTQYF. The CDR3 DNA is TGTGCCAGCAGCACCCGGACAGGGGGAGTCACAGATACGCAGTATTTT.

The CDR3 region is CASSWMAGDNEQFF. CDR3 bases: TGCGCCAGCAGCTGGATGGCAGGGGACAATGAGCAGTTCTTC. V and J are TRBV5-1 and TRBJ2-1; D may be TRBD1 (6 bases). This CDR3 contains 14 residues. Germline assignment: CDR1 SGHRS and CDR2 YFSETQ. The V end lost 3 bases, the J end lost 5 bases, and 12 bases lay between the germline ends.